A single sample gave rise to the 22 T cell receptor beta chains below, sequenced in a study of response to subunit inactivated influenza vaccine (dated by TCRdb to 2017 to 2018). Receptor amplification or capture employed RT-PCR. TCRdb shows the sequencer as Illumina HiSeq 2500. The public reads were reanalyzed by TCRdb: fastp trimming at Q25, MiXCR alignment, in-frame beta chains only. CDR3 protein sequences are deduplicated, and each keeps its most common genes and DNA. Present in this sample are a few hundred thousand distinct CDR3 sequences, around 15% of which were seen just once. The top ten constitute 11% of the sample. The material sequenced was PBMCs from blood, taken roughly 12 days after vaccination. The receptor set was obtained from a man aged 45 to 65 who received an inactivated influenza vaccine. Donor details come from another sample of the same person, matched by shared clones.

The rearrangement joins TRBV4-1 to TRBJ2-6, with D uncertain. The V gene's germline CDR1 is MGHRA and CDR2 YSYEKL. CDR3 length: 15 amino acids. V was cut by 0 bases and J by 0 bases, with 3 bases left in between. The CDR3 loop reads CASSQEVSGANVLTF. DNA for the CDR3: TGCGCCAGCAGCCAAGAGGTCTCTGGGGCCAACGTCCTGACTTTC.

Many counts were recorded for this clonotype. The gene calls are TRBV20-1 and TRBJ1-6; a weak D match, TRBD1 (6 bases). The germline V gene encodes CDR1 DFQATT and CDR2 SNEGSKA (reference sequence). Trimming left V 0 bases short and J 10 bases short, with 13 bases between. The CDR3 covers 14 residues. CDR3 coding DNA: TGCAGTGCTAGAGATGCCAGGGGTGGCTCACCCCTCCACTTT. It specifies CSARDARGGSPLHF.

This clonotype was recorded at least ten times. The chain joins TRBV5-1 to TRBJ1-1, with no clear D. The CDR3 length is 16 residues. Germline V lookup: CDR1 SGHRS, CDR2 YFSETQ. Trimming stripped 0 bases from V and 0 bases from J, with 12 bases between. The chain's CDR3 is CASSLVSGTMNTEAFF. DNA for the CDR3: TGCGCCAGCAGCTTGGTGTCAGGAACCATGAACACTGAAGCTTTCTTT.

This clonotype was seen repeatedly, ten times or more. The genes are TRBV2 and TRBJ2-5; D is possibly TRBD1 or TRBD2 (5 bases each). Germline V gene data show CDR1 as SNHLY and CDR2 as FYNNEI. The CDR3 runs 16 residues. V was trimmed by 5 bases and J by 5 bases, leaving 21 bases between them. The CDR3 region is CASSPTGTQRRETQYF. DNA for the CDR3: TGTGCCAGCAGTCCCACCGGGACCCAGAGAAGGGAGACCCAGTACTTC.

The CDR3 nucleotides read TGTGCCAGCGCCGCCTCAGGCAACACTGAAGCTTTCTTT. It translates to CASAASGNTEAFF. V is TRBV11-2 and J is TRBJ1-1, with unresolved D. The germline V and J ends were trimmed by 8 bases and 2 bases, with 12 bases remaining between them. The germline V gene encodes CDR1 SGHAT and CDR2 FQNNGV. CDR3 length: 13 residues.

V and J are TRBV5-1 and TRBJ2-5, with D possibly TRBD2 on 5 matching bases. CDR3 size: 17 residues. Germline values: CDR1 SGHRS, CDR2 YFSETQ. Deletions cut 0 bases from V and 3 bases from J, with 18 bases between. DNA of the CDR3: TGCGCCAGCAGCTTGGGGGCGAGCGGCACTACTAAAGAGACCCAGTACTTC. Translation gives CASSLGASGTTKETQYF.

This clonotype was counted a single time. The chain is built from TRBV7-2 and TRBJ1-2; no firm D call. CDR3 size: 16 residues. The germline gives CDR1 SGHTA, CDR2 FQGNSA. The V end lost 2 bases, the J end lost 4 bases, and 17 bases lay between the germline ends. The CDR3 reads CASSLFMGSSGYGYTF. The DNA for the CDR3 is TGTGCCAGCAGCTTATTCATGGGGAGTTCGGGCTATGGCTACACCTTC.

This clonotype has only a few counts. This sequence joins TRBV20-1 and TRBJ1-4, with no clear D. The CDR3 spans 11 residues. Germline V gene data show CDR1 as DFQATT and CDR2 as SNEGSKA (reference sequence). Trimming removed 6 bases at V and 12 bases at J, with 14 bases between. CDR3 sequence: CSARRPRELFF. The CDR3 nucleotides read TGCAGTGCCAGAAGACCCCGCGAACTGTTTTTT.

This clonotype was observed a handful of times. The chain recombines TRBV11-2 with TRBJ2-1, with a possible D match to TRBD2 (8 bases). The length of the CDR3 is 16 residues. CDR1 is SGHAT and CDR2 is FQNNGV in the germline V gene. Trimming removed 4 bases at V and 8 bases at J, with 21 bases between. The CDR3 protein is CASSSKPGLGGDEQFF. CDR3 nucleotide sequence: TGTGCCAGCAGCTCGAAACCGGGACTAGGGGGCGATGAGCAGTTCTTC.

This clonotype has a handful of counts. The J gene is TRBJ2-1, the V gene TRBV4-3, with TRBD2 identical over 10 bases. The CDR3 contains 17 residues. Germline V CDR1 and CDR2: LGHNA, YSLEER. The junction had 5 bases not matched to a gene; V was cut back by 1 base and J by 2 bases. The CDR3 DNA is TGCGCCAGCAGCCAAGGAATAGCGGGGGGAGCCTACAATGAGCAGTTCTTC. This codes for CASSQGIAGGAYNEQFF.

This clonotype came up many times. The J gene is TRBJ1-1, the V gene TRBV5-1; D might be TRBD1 (5 bases). Trimming left V 0 bases short and J 12 bases short, with 21 bases between. The CDR3 is made up of 15 amino acids. The germline V gene has CDR1 SGHRS and CDR2 YFSETQ. The CDR3: CASSLEGSDSVRTFF. The DNA of the CDR3 is TGCGCCAGCAGCTTGGAGGGGTCAGACAGCGTACGAACTTTCTTT.

This chain connects TRBV5-1 to TRBJ2-2, with 11 nucleotides matching TRBD2. Unmatched junction bases numbered 5, after V lost 0 bases and J lost 7 bases. This CDR3 has 16 residues. The germline V gene encodes CDR1 SGHRS and CDR2 YFSETQ. The CDR3 spells CASSLATSGAFGELFF. DNA for the CDR3: TGCGCCAGCAGCTTGGCGACTAGCGGGGCCTTCGGGGAGCTGTTTTTT.

Only a few counts were recorded for this clonotype. The rearrangement joins TRBV5-5 to TRBJ2-3; D call uncertain. The CDR3 covers 13 residues. V lost 0 bases and J lost 3, with 5 bases in between. Germline values: CDR1 SGHKS, CDR2 YYEKEE (reference sequence). CDR3 nucleotide sequence: TGTGCCAGCAGCTTGGCAGTAACAGATACGCAGTATTTT. Translating it yields CASSLAVTDTQYF.

This chain uses TRBV6-2 or TRBV6-3 with TRBJ2-5; D not certain. The V gene lost 6 bases and the J gene lost 5 bases, with 16 bases spanning the gap. Germline V gene lookup returns CDR1 MNHEY and CDR2 SVGEGT. The CDR3 runs to 14 residues. The CDR3: CASRKIPTRETQYF. CDR3 nucleotide sequence: TGTGCCAGCAGAAAAATCCCCACACGGGAGACCCAGTACTTC.

The chain employs TRBV15 and TRBJ1-5; 7 positions agree with TRBD1. This CDR3 contains 18 residues. Trimming removed 1 base from V and 4 bases from J; junction bases left unmatched: 13. The germline gives CDR1 LNHNV, CDR2 YYDKDF (reference sequence). The CDR3 DNA is TGTGCCACCAGCAGAGTACTGGGGACAGCCGCGGGAAATCAGCCCCAGCATTTT. It encodes CATSRVLGTAAGNQPQHF.

CDR3 amino acids: CSAAGLAGYYEQYF. The CDR3 DNA is TGCAGTGCTGCCGGACTAGCGGGCTACTACGAGCAGTACTTC. The V and J genes are TRBV20-1 and TRBJ2-7, with 11 positions matching TRBD2. With V trimmed by 5 bases and J by 3 bases, 6 bases remained unmatched. Germline V gene data show CDR1 as DFQATT and CDR2 as SNEGSKA (reference sequence). The CDR3 covers 14 residues.

The table lists this clonotype with a few counts. The chain couples TRBV5-1 to TRBJ2-1, with no clear D. CDR1 and CDR2 from the germline V gene are SGHRS and YFSETQ. V was pared by 0 bases and J by 11 bases, with 12 bases between. CDR3 length: 13 amino acids. The CDR3 sequence: CASSLAVGDKQFF. The DNA of the CDR3 is TGCGCCAGCAGCTTGGCCGTGGGTGATAAGCAGTTCTTC.

The sample holds a few counts of this clonotype. V gene TRBV4-2 combines with J gene TRBJ1-1; the D gene is possibly TRBD1 (5 bases). Germline V gene sequence: CDR1 LGHNA, CDR2 YNFKEQ. This CDR3 contains 15 residues. Between the trimmed V and J ends, which lost 4 bases and 7 bases, there was a span of 19 bases. The CDR3 protein is CASSRVKGRLGEAFF. The CDR3 region has the DNA TGTGCCAGCAGCCGAGTGAAGGGGAGGCTTGGTGAAGCTTTCTTT.

This clonotype was seen ten or more times. The V gene is TRBV28, the J gene TRBJ2-1; no definite D call. V was clipped by 6 bases and J by 2 bases, with 11 bases between them. CDR3 length equals 14 residues. CDR1 MDHEN and CDR2 SYDVKM come from the germline V gene. The CDR3 is CASSFLRAYNEQFF. The CDR3 nucleotides read TGTGCCAGCAGCTTTCTCCGGGCCTACAATGAGCAGTTCTTC.

In its sample, this clonotype was seen a few times. This rearrangement joins TRBV4-1 to TRBJ2-6; 7 bases map to TRBD1. The CDR3 runs 17 residues. The trim removed 4 bases at V and 0 bases at J, leaving 6 bases unmatched. Germline CDR1 reads MGHRA; CDR2 reads YSYEKL. CDR3 bases: TGCGCCAGCAGCCGGGGGACAGTGAGCTCTGGGGCCAACGTCCTGACTTTC. Protein: CASSRGTVSSGANVLTF.

This clonotype was recorded at least ten times. The chain joins TRBV11-2 to TRBJ2-7, with TRBD1 as a possible D gene (5 bases). The CDR3 sequence is 15 residues long. Germline V gene sequence: CDR1 SGHAT, CDR2 FQNNGV. Trimming took 0 bases from V and 1 from J, leaving 10 bases between them. CDR3 sequence (DNA): TGTGCCAGCAGCTTAGACCCCCCAGGGTCCTACGAGCAGTACTTC. Translation: CASSLDPPGSYEQYF.

This clonotype was counted between two and nine times. A clone one base away is much larger, so this may be a read error. The gene calls are TRBV25-1 and TRBJ1-2; D uncertain. The V end lost 0 bases, the J end lost 4 bases, and 3 bases lay between the germline ends. Looked up from germline, CDR1 is MGHDK and CDR2 is SYGVNS. The CDR3 is made up of 12 amino acids. The CDR3 protein is CASSEYSYGYTF. In DNA form, the CDR3 reads TGTGCCAGCAGTGAATATAGCTATGGCTACACCTTC.